The 9 T cell receptor beta chains listed next were all sequenced from one sample in a study of blood T cells in healthy people across ages. It was with a sample-barcoded 5' primer and a J-beta primer mix that a second PCR of about 6 to 12 cycles was run. MiXCR, run by TCRdb on the 5' RACE reads, gives a single entry per CDR3 protein. The sample consists of roughly 1.9 million distinct CDR3 sequences, about 39% of them appearing once. The sample consisted of blood. The source of these receptors is a human donor in good health.

This clonotype was counted only a few times. The chain is built from TRBV10-3 and TRBJ2-7, with 11 bases aligning to TRBD1. The germline V gene has CDR1 ENHRY and CDR2 SYGVKD. Unmatched junction bases numbered 3, after V lost 6 bases and J lost 2 bases. The CDR3 has 14 residues. CDR3 in amino acids: CAIRGTGGTYEQYF. CDR3 nucleotides: TGTGCCATCAGAGGGACAGGGGGGACCTACGAGCAGTACTTC.

This sequence joins TRBV6-2 or TRBV6-3 and TRBJ2-1; TRBD1 agrees at 7 bases. This CDR3 has 15 amino acids. CDR1 MNHEY and CDR2 SVGEGT come from the germline V gene. Losses at the gene ends were 4 bases for V and 4 bases for J; bases not matched to a gene: 7. CDR3 sequence: CASSLWDRQYNEQFF. DNA for the CDR3: TGTGCCAGCAGTTTATGGGACAGACAGTACAATGAGCAGTTCTTC.

This chain links TRBV28 with TRBJ2-3; no clear D gene. The CDR3 is made up of 12 amino acids. Germline V gene sequence: CDR1 MDHEN, CDR2 SYDVKM. Trimming took off 7 bases at V and 4 bases at J, with 9 bases between the two ends. Here the CDR3 DNA reads TGTGCCAGCAACGAGAGGTCAGATACGCAGTATTTT. Translating gives CASNERSDTQYF.

The table lists this clonotype with a few counts. The genes are TRBV20-1 and TRBJ2-5; 13 bases agree with TRBD2. V lost 0 bases, J lost 10 bases, and 8 bases stayed unmatched. The CDR3 consists of 15 residues. The V gene's germline CDR1 is DFQATT and CDR2 SNEGSKA (reference sequence). The CDR3 region has the DNA TGCAGTGCTAGAGATTACAGACTAGCGGGGGGTGGCCAGTACTTC. As protein: CSARDYRLAGGGQYF.

This clonotype has a handful of counts. This chain uses TRBV20-1 with TRBJ1-2, with no clear D. CDR3 length: 13 residues. V was cut by 6 bases and J by 4 bases, with 15 bases left in between. The germline gives CDR1 DFQATT, CDR2 SNEGSKA (reference sequence). Here the CDR3 reads CSAREALGYGYTF. Written as DNA, the CDR3 is TGCAGTGCGAGGGAGGCGCTGGGCTATGGCTACACCTTC.

This rearrangement joins TRBV11-2 to TRBJ1-6; the D gene is possibly TRBD1 (5 bases). This CDR3 is 12 amino acids long. Trimming stripped 5 bases from V and 10 bases from J, with 9 bases between. Germline V gene data show CDR1 as SGHAT and CDR2 as FQNNGV. The CDR3 loop is CASSRTPSPLHF. The CDR3, as DNA: TGTGCCAGCAGCCGGACACCCTCACCCCTCCACTTT.

This clonotype was found a few times. The chain combines TRBV4-1 with TRBJ1-2, with D perhaps matching TRBD1 (6 bases). Germline V CDR1 and CDR2: MGHRA, YSYEKL. The CDR3 sequence is 15 residues long. The V end was cut by 3 bases, the J end by 4 bases, with 15 bases between. In nucleotides, the CDR3 is TGCGCCAGCAGCCACCGAACTACAGGGCCCTATGGCTACACCTTC. Translation: CASSHRTTGPYGYTF.

This clonotype was seen just once. The V and J genes are TRBV29-1 and TRBJ1-1; D ambiguous. Germline V lookup: CDR1 SQVTM, CDR2 ANQGSEA. Trimming took off 4 bases at V and 0 bases at J, with 12 bases between the two ends. The CDR3 runs 14 residues. The CDR3 region is CSVAGEPMNTEAFF. CDR3 coding DNA: TGCAGCGTTGCTGGGGAACCCATGAACACTGAAGCTTTCTTT.

The chain has TRBV13 and TRBJ2-1; no firm D call. V was pared by 5 bases and J by 8 bases, with 7 bases between. Germline V gene lookup returns CDR1 PRHDT and CDR2 FYEKMQ (reference sequence). This CDR3 spans 11 amino acids. CDR3 bases: TGTGCCAGCAGCCCCCAGGATGAGCAGTTCTTC. Protein: CASSPQDEQFF.